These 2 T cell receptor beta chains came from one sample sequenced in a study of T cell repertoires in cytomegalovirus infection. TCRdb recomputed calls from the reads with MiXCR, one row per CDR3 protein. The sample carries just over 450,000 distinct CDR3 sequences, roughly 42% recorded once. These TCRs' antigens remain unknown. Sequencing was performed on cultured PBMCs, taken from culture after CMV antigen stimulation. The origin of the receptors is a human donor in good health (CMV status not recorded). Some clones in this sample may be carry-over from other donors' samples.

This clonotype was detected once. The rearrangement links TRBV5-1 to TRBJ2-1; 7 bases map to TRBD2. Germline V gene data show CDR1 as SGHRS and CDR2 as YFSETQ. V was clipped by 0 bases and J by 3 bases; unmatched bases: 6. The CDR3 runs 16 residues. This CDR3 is CASSLEPASGYNEQFF. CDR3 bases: TGCGCCAGCAGCTTGGAACCGGCTAGCGGCTACAATGAGCAGTTCTTC.

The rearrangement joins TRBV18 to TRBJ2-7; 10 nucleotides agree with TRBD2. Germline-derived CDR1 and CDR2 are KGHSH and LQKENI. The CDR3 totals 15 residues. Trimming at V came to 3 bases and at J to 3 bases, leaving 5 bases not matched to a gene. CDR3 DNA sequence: TGTGCCAGCTCACCGACACTAGCGGGAAGCTACGAGCAGTACTTC. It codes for CASSPTLAGSYEQYF. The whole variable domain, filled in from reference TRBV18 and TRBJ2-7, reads NAGVMQNPRHLVRRRGQEARLRCSPMKGHSHVYWYRQLPEEGLKFMVYLQKENIIDESGMPKERFSAEFPKEGPSILRIQQVVRGDSAAYFCASSPTLAGSYEQYFGPGTRLTVT.